A selection of T cell receptor beta chains follows, all from one sample in a study of shared clonotypes between healthy human individuals. TCRdb's table, derived via immunoSEQ multiplex PCR, lists solely in-frame clones and lacks some. There are around 2.5 million clones in the sample; approximately 93% occur only once, and 0.36% lies in the top ten. The sequenced sample was naive CD4+ T cells from PBMCs. All receptors derive from a man between 18 and 35 years old in good health. Some clones in this sample may be carry-over from other donors' samples. Each CDR3 is given with its conserved first and last residue. The D gene is left open where the match is weak. The size field is filled for only some rows; it gives once, few, many or a size class.

J gene | D gene | CDR3 length | clone size | V gene | CDR3 DNA | CDR3 protein
TRBJ2-7 | TRBD1 | 15 | - | TRBV14 | TGTGCCAGCAATCCCTCAGGGGGACCTTACTACGAGCAGTACTTC | CASNPSGGPYYEQYF
TRBJ1-1 | - | 17 | - | TRBV10-3 | TGTGCCATCAGCGAGACAGGTTCTGGCATGGCGAACACTGAAGCTTTCTTT | CAISETGSGMANTEAFF
TRBJ1-5 | - | 14 | - | TRBV30 | TGTGCCTGGAGTGGGGGAGGAGGAAATCAGCCCCAGCATTTT | CAWSGGGGNQPQHF
TRBJ2-7 | - | 14 | - | TRBV6-5 | TGTGCCAGCAGCTCCCCAGGGGATGCTCACGAGCAGTACTTC | CASSSPGDAHEQYF
TRBJ2-7 | - | 13 | - | TRBV6-5 | TGTGCCAGCAGTTACACCCCGACCTACGAGCAGTACTTC | CASSYTPTYEQYF
TRBJ1-2 | - | 14 | - | TRBV6-4 | TGTGCCAGCAGTGACTCGGGGGGGGACTATGGCTACACCTTC | CASSDSGGDYGYTF
TRBJ2-2 | - | 12 | - | TRBV28 | TGTGCCAGCAGTTCCGGGACCGGGGAGCTGTTTTTT | CASSSGTGELFF
TRBJ2-3 | - | 15 | - | TRBV28 | TGTGCCAGCAAAAAATCCCAGGGAGGCACAGATACGCAGTATTTT | CASKKSQGGTDTQYF
TRBJ1-1 | TRBD1 | 16 | once | TRBV19 | TGTGCCAGTATCTCCGGGACAGGGGGTAGAGACACTGAAGCTTTCTTT | CASISGTGGRDTEAFF
TRBJ1-1 | - | 17 | once | TRBV5-1 | TGCGCCAGCAGCTTGGTGCCAGGGGAGGTGGGGGACACTGAAGCTTTCTTT | CASSLVPGEVGDTEAFF
TRBJ1-2 | - | 16 | - | TRBV11-2 | TGTGCCAGCAGCCCAATGGCGGTGGAGGGGGGATATGGCTACACCTTC | CASSPMAVEGGYGYTF
TRBJ1-3 | - | 15 | - | TRBV18 | TGTGCCAGCTCAACAAGGGCCCGCTCTGGAAACACCATATATTTT | CASSTRARSGNTIYF
TRBJ1-2 | - | 9 | - | TRBV29-1 | TGCAGCGGGGGGGATGGCTACACCTTC | CSGGDGYTF
TRBJ1-3 | TRBD1 | 17 | - | TRBV15 | TGTGCCACCAGCAGGGGACAGGTTGGCAGCTCTGGAAACACCATATATTTT | CATSRGQVGSSGNTIYF
TRBJ1-2 | - | 16 | - | TRBV9 | TGTGCCAGCAGCTCCGGGGGGATTACCAGCCAATATGACTACACCTTC | CASSSGGITSQYDYTF
TRBJ2-7 | TRBD2 | 15 | - | TRBV7-3 | TGTGCCAGCAGCTTACCCGGGACTAGCTTGTACGAGCAGTACTTC | CASSLPGTSLYEQYF
TRBJ2-5 | TRBD1 | 14 | - | TRBV29-1 | TGCAGCGTTGATGGACAGGCAGGACAAGAGACCCAGTACTTC | CSVDGQAGQETQYF
TRBJ2-1 | TRBD2 | 14 | - | TRBV5-1 | TGCGCCAGCAGCTTGACTAGCGGGAGTTTCGAGCAGTTCTTC | CASSLTSGSFEQFF
TRBJ2-2 | TRBD2 | 17 | - | TRBV5-1 | TGCGCCAGCAGCTTGGACCGCGGGAGGGCCAACACCGGGGAGCTGTTTTTT | CASSLDRGRANTGELFF
TRBJ2-1 | - | 16 | - | TRBV21-1 | TGTGCCAGCAGCAAAGAGGGGGGGCTAGCGGGAGATTGTCAGTTCTTC | CASSKEGGLAGDCQFF
TRBJ2-2 | - | 17 | - | TRBV5-1 | TGCGCCAGCAGCTTGGTGTTGGGGGGCGCGGGCACCGGGGAGCTGTTTTTT | CASSLVLGGAGTGELFF
TRBJ2-3 | TRBD1 | 16 | - | TRBV7-9 | TGTGCCAGCAGCTTCCGGACAGGGGGCTTCACAGATACGCAGTATTTT | CASSFRTGGFTDTQYF
TRBJ2-3 | TRBD2 | 16 | - | TRBV28 | TGTGCCAGCATCCTCCCGGGACTAGCGGGGGCCGCCGTTCAGTATTTT | CASILPGLAGAAVQYF
TRBJ2-7 | - | 14 | - | TRBV28 | TGTGCCAGCACTACCTATTCGTCAGGCGACGAGCAGTACTTC | CASTTYSSGDEQYF
TRBJ2-5 | - | 13 | - | TRBV5-1 | TGCGCCAGCAGCTTGGAGGGGGCGCGGGAGCAGTACTTC | CASSLEGAREQYF
TRBJ2-5 | TRBD1 | 16 | - | TRBV5-1 | TGCGCCAGCAGCTTGTATACAGGGGGTAGTGAGGAGACCCAGTACTTC | CASSLYTGGSEETQYF
TRBJ1-2 | - | 14 | - | TRBV30 | TGTGCCTGGAGCCTAGGGGATGCTAACTATGGCTACACCTTC | CAWSLGDANYGYTF
TRBJ1-5 | - | 13 | - | TRBV7-2 | TGTGCCAGCAGCTTATGGATAAATCAGCCCCAGCATTTT | CASSLWINQPQHF
TRBJ2-1 | - | 17 | - | TRBV9 | TGTGCCGTCTTTGAGTCGGTTAACAGGGATTCCTACAATGAGCAGTTCTTC | CAVFESVNRDSYNEQFF
TRBJ2-7 | - | 14 | once | TRBV11-2 | TGTGCCAGCAGCTTATGGCGGGAGAGGGGGGAGCAGTACTTC | CASSLWRERGEQYF
TRBJ2-6 | - | 17 | - | TRBV5-1 | TGCGCCAGCAGCTTGTTTCAGGTGGGCTCTGGGGCCAACGTCCTGACTTTC | CASSLFQVGSGANVLTF
TRBJ2-1 | TRBD2 | 16 | - | TRBV30 | TGTGCCTGGAGTGTGGGGGCGGGAGGGTACTACAATGAGCAGTTCTTC | CAWSVGAGGYYNEQFF
TRBJ2-1 | - | 15 | - | TRBV5-1 | TGCGCCAGCAGCTTAGTGGAGAGCTCCTACAATGAGCAGTTCTTC | CASSLVESSYNEQFF
TRBJ1-6 | - | 15 | - | TRBV7-3 | TGTGCCAGCAGCTTAAATCCTGCTGTTAATTCACCCCTCCACTTT | CASSLNPAVNSPLHF
TRBJ2-2 | TRBD2 | 15 | once | TRBV9 | TGTGCCAGCAGCACAGCGGCTAGCGGGAGGGGGGAGCTGTTTTTT | CASSTAASGRGELFF
TRBJ2-1 | TRBD1 | 15 | - | TRBV6-5 | TGTGCCAGCAGACGGTCGACAGGGGCCGGCAATGAGCAGTTCTTC | CASRRSTGAGNEQFF
TRBJ2-5 | - | 13 | - | TRBV6-1 | TGTGCCAGCAGTGTGGATCGTTGGGAGACCCAGTACTTC | CASSVDRWETQYF
TRBJ2-3 | TRBD2 | 16 | - | TRBV11-2 | TGTGCCAGCAGCCCGCCTCTAGCGGCTAGCACAGATACGCAGTATTTT | CASSPPLAASTDTQYF
TRBJ2-3 | - | 14 | - | TRBV10-3 | TGTGCCATCAGTGACTCACTAGCCACAGATACGCAGTATTTT | CAISDSLATDTQYF
TRBJ2-7 | TRBD1 | 14 | once | TRBV30 | TGTGCCTGGAGTGTAGGGGACAGGCTATACGAGCAGTACTTC | CAWSVGDRLYEQYF
TRBJ2-7 | - | 14 | - | TRBV28 | TGTGCCAGCAGTTTGGGCGTCGGACCGCGCGAGCAGTACTTC | CASSLGVGPREQYF
TRBJ2-3 | - | 18 | - | TRBV27 | TGTGCCAGCAGTTTAAGGTTCGTGGACCGAGCCCGCACAGATACGCAGTATTTT | CASSLRFVDRARTDTQYF
TRBJ1-2 | - | 14 | - | TRBV6-4 | TGTGCCAGCAGTGACTCCTGGGGGCGCGGTGGCTACACCTTC | CASSDSWGRGGYTF